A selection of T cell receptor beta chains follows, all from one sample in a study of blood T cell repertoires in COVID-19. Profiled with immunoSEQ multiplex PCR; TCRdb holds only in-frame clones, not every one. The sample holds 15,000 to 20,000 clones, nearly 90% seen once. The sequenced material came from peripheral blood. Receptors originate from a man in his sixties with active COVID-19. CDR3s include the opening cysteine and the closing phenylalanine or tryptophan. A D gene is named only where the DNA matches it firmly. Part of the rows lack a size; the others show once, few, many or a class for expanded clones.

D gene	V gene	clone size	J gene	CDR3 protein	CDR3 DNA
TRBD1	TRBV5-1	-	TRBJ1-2	CASSLAGQGVDGYTF	TGCGCCAGCAGCTTGGCCGGACAGGGGGTCGATGGCTACACCTTC
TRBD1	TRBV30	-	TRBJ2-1	CAWSGETGTRRAYNEQFF	TGTGCCTGGAGTGGGGAGACAGGGACGAGGCGAGCCTACAATGAGCAGTTCTTC
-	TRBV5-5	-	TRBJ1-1	CASSLRENTEAFF	TGTGCCAGCAGCTTGAGAGAGAACACTGAAGCTTTCTTT
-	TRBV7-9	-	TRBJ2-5	CASSLPRETQYF	TGTGCCAGCAGCCTACCGCGGGAGACCCAGTACTTC
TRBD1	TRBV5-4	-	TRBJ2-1	CASRSGGNEQFF	TGTGCCAGCAGGTCAGGGGGCAATGAGCAGTTCTTC
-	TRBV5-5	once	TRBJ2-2	CASSLGTSKPNTGELFF	TGTGCCAGCAGCTTGGGGACAAGTAAACCGAACACCGGGGAGCTGTTTTTT
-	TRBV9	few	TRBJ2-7	CASSPTRVPYEQYF	TGTGCCAGCAGCCCTACCCGGGTGCCCTACGAGCAGTACTTC
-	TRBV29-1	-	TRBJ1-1	CSVDEGFF	TGCAGCGTTGACGAGGGTTTCTTT
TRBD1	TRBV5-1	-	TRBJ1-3	CASSLWGTGDGNTIYF	TGCGCCAGCAGCTTGTGGGGGACAGGGGACGGAAACACCATATATTTT
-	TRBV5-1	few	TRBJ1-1	CARDSDRTPNTEAFF	TGCGCCCGAGATAGTGATCGGACACCGAACACTGAAGCTTTCTTT
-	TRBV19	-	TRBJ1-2	CASRMGGAGGNYGYTF	TGTGCCAGTAGGATGGGGGGGGCCGGAGGAAACTATGGCTACACCTTC
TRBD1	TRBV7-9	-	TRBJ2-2	CASSPKAGQGDWTGELFF	TGTGCCAGCAGCCCGAAGGCTGGACAGGGGGATTGGACCGGGGAGCTGTTTTTT
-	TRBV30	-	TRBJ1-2	CAWNPAGVGYGYTF	TGTGCCTGGAACCCGGCAGGGGTCGGGTATGGCTACACCTTC
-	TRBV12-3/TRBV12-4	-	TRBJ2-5	CASRGGAETQYF	TGTGCCAGCAGGGGTGGGGCAGAGACCCAGTACTTC
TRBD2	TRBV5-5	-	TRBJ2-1	CASSLLAGVYNEQFF	TGTGCCAGCAGCCTGCTGGCGGGGGTATACAATGAGCAGTTCTTC
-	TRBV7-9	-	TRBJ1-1	CASRTSGTIYTEAFF	TGTGCCAGCAGAACCTCCGGGACAATTTACACTGAAGCTTTCTTT
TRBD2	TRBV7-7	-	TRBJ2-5	CASSPLAGGPETQYF	TGTGCTAGCAGCCCTCTAGCGGGGGGGCCCGAGACCCAGTACTTC
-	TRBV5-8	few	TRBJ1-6	CASSLGEGNSPLHF	TGTGCCAGCAGCTTGGGGGAGGGGAATTCACCCCTCCACTTT
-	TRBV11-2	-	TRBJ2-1	CASLDRSSYNEQFF	TGTGCCAGCCTCGACAGAAGCTCCTACAATGAGCAGTTCTTC
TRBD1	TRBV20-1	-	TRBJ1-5	CSASLGGGNQPQHF	TGCAGTGCTAGTTTAGGGGGCGGAAATCAGCCCCAGCATTTT
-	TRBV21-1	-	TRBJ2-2	CASSRQGPTGELFF	TGTGCCAGCAGCAGGCAGGGCCCTACCGGGGAGCTGTTTTTT
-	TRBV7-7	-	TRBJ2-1	CASSLAGDNEQFF	TGTGCTAGCAGCTTAGCAGGAGACAATGAGCAGTTCTTC
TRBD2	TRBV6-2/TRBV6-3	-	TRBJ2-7	CASSPTASGALYEQYF	TGTGCCAGCAGCCCCACGGCTAGCGGGGCCCTCTACGAGCAGTACTTC
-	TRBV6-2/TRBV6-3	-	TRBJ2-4	CASSYGPALRYF	TGTGCCAGCAGTTACGGGCCAGCCCTCAGGTACTTC
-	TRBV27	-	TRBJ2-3	CASSFQTGRTDTQYF	TGTGCCAGCAGTTTTCAAACAGGGCGCACAGATACGCAGTATTTT
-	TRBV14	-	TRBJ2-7	CASSQGRTAYEQYF	TGTGCCAGCAGCCAAGGCCGGACAGCCTACGAGCAGTACTTC
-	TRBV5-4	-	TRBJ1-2	CASSRFGTNYGYTF	TGTGCCAGCAGCCGCTTCGGGACAAACTATGGCTACACCTTC
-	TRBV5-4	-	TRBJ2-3	CASSLDSFSATDTQYF	TGTGCCAGCAGCTTGGACAGTTTTTCTGCCACAGATACGCAGTATTTT
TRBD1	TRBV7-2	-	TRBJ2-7	CASSLTGQGVGEQYF	TGTGCCAGCAGCTTAACAGGACAGGGTGTAGGGGAGCAGTACTTC
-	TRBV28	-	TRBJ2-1	CASSLAGVHNEQFF	TGTGCCAGCAGTTTGGCAGGGGTCCACAATGAGCAGTTCTTC
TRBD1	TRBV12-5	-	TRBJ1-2	CASSLTGGYGYTF	TGTGCTAGCTCACTCACAGGGGGATATGGCTACACCTTC
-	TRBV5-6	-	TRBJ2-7	CASSSGPDRWEQYF	TGTGCCAGCAGTTCGGGACCCGACAGGTGGGAGCAGTACTTC
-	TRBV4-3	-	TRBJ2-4	CASSLNYQRVRDKNIQYF	TGCGCCAGCAGCCTAAATTATCAACGGGTGAGGGACAAAAACATTCAGTACTTC
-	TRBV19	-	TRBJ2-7	CAGSGTPIGEQYF	TGTGCCGGATCCGGGACACCCATTGGCGAGCAGTACTTC